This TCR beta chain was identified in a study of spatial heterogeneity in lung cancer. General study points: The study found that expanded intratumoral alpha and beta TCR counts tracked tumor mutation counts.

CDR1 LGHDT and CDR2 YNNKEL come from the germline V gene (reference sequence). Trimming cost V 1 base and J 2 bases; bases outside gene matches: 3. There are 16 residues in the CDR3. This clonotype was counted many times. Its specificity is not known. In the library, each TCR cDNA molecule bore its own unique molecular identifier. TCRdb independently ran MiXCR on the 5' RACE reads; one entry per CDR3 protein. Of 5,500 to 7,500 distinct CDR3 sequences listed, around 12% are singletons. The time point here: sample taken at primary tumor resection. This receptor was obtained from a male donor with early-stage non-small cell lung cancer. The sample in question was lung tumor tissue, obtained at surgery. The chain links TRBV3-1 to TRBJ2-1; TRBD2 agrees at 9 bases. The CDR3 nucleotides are TGTGCCAGCAGCCAAGGACTAGCGGAGACCTACAATGAGCAGTTCTTC. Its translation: CASSQGLAETYNEQFF.